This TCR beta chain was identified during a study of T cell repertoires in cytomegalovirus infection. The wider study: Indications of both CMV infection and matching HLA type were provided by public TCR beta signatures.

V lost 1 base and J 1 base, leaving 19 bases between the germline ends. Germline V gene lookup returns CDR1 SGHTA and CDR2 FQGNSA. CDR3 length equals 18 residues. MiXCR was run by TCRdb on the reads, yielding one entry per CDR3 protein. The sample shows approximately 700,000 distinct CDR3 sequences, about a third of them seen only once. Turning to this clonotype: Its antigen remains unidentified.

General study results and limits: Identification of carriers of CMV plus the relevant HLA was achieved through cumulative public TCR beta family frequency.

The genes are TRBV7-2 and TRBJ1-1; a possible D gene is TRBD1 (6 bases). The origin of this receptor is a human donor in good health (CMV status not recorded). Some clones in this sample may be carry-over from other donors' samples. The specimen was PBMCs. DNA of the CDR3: TGTGCCAGCAGCTTAGACTGGGGGGGCGGCGGGTGGAACACTGAAGCTTTCTTT. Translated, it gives CASSLDWGGGGWNTEAFF.